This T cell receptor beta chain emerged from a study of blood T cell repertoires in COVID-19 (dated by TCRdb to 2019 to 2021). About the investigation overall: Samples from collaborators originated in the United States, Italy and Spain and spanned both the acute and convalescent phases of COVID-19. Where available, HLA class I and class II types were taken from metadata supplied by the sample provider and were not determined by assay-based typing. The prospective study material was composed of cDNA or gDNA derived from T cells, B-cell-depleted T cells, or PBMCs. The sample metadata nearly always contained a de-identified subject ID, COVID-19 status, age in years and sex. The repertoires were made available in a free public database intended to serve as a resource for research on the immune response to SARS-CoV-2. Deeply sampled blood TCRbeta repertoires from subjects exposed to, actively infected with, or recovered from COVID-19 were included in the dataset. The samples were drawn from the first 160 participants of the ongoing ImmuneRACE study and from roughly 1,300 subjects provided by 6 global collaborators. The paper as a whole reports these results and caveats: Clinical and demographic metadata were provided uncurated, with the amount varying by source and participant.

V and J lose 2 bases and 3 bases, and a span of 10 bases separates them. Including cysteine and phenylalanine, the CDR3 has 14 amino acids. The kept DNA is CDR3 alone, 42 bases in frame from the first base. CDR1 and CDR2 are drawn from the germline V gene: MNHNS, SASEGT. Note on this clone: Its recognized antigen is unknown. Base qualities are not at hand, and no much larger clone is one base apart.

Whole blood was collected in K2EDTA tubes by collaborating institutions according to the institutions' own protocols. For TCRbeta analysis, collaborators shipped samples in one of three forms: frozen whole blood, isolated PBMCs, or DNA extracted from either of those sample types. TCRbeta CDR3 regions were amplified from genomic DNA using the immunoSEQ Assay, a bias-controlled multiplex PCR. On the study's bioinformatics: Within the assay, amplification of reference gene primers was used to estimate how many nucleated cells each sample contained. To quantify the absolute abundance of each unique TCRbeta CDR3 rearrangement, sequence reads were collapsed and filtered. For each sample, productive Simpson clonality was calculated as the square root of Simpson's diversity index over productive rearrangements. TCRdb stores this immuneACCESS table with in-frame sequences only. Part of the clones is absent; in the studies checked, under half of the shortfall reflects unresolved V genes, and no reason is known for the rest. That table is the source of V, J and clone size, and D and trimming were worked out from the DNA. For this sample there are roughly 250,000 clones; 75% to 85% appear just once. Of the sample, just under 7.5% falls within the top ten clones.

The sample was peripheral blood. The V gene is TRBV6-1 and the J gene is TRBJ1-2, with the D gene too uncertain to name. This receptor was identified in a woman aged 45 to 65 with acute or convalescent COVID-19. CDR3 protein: CASSEPGVDYGYTF. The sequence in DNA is TGTGCCAGCAGTGAACCGGGAGTCGACTATGGCTACACCTTC.